This TCR beta chain originates from a study of T-cell reconstitution after alpha-beta-depleted transplantation in children (dated by TCRdb to about 2016). With respect to the entire study: Using TCR repertoire profiling, the study quantitatively followed how T-cell immune reconstitution unfolded in children after TCRalphabeta/CD19-depleted allogeneic hematopoietic cell transplantation.

This specimen's time point label, per the study, means: day 60 (about 2 months) after transplantation. Reading the label with the study, this specimen's treatment or condition is: allogeneic hematopoietic cell transplantation with graft depleted of TCRalphabeta T cells and CD19 B cells. TCRalphabeta/CD19-depleted allogeneic hematopoietic cell grafts were given to the transplant recipients, all of whom were children. Library preparation used PCR. Sequencing instrument: Illumina HiSeq 2500. TCR library preparation used molecular barcoding, with unique molecular identifiers applied to normalize quantification of the TCRbeta repertoire. Through fastp at Q25 and MiXCR, TCRdb rebuilt clones from the public reads, retaining in-frame beta chains. Entries are consolidated by CDR3 protein sequence, retaining the most common genes and DNA. This sample gives approximately 27,000 distinct CDR3 sequences in total; over 15% of them show up just once. Approximately 40% of the sample lies in the top ten.

CDR1 and CDR2, looked up from the germline V gene, are SQVTM and ANQGSEA. From V the trimming removes 8 bases and from J it removes 1 base, while the gene matches leave 6 bases of the junction unaccounted for. From its cysteine to its phenylalanine, the CDR3 spans 13 amino acids. Only the CDR3 DNA stays, 39 bases, in frame from base 1. This clonotype was counted many times. Its antigen is still unknown. No base quality values were provided; no much bigger clone lies one nucleotide off. Results and caveats for the whole study, not just this receptor: Over subsequent months, a decline in hyperexpanded clone frequencies was noted, and after one year, T-cell counts and TCRbeta diversity were mostly ascribed to newly produced T cells. In some patients, the high TCRbeta diversity seen at day 60 was put down to recipient T cells and intrathymic progenitors that had survived conditioning. The apparently early alphabetaT-cell count recovery about two months after transplant was reportedly dependent on only several hundred rapidly expanded clones derived from non-depleted graft cells.

The clonotype originates from a male patient aged 2-15 years who had a stem cell transplant for acute lymphoblastic leukemia, so the T cells may come from the graft donor. Sequenced material: PBMCs, mostly from graft donor cells, taken 60 days after TCRalphabeta/CD19-depleted stem cell transplant. The receptor chain draws on TRBV29-1 and TRBJ2-5; 8 nucleotides in the junction match TRBD2. The CDR3 sequence is CSITGGTQETQYF. In nucleotide form, the sequence is TGCAGCATAACGGGGGGGACCCAAGAGACCCAGTACTTC.